These 7 T cell receptor beta chains originate from one sample sequenced in a study of T cells in Graves' hyperthyroidism and ophthalmopathy. RNA transcripts gave rise to amplified TCR beta CDR3 regions. The HTBI primer set was used in a first-round RT-PCR of the TCR CDR3. In TCRdb, the multiplex PCR reads were re-called with MiXCR into one record per CDR3 protein. The data contain around 570,000 distinct CDR3 sequences, about 20% of them singletons. What was sequenced was blood. The origin of the receptors is a man between 40 and 49 years old with Graves' ophthalmopathy.

This clonotype turned up a few times. The V and J genes are TRBV20-1 and TRBJ2-7; tentative D call: TRBD2 (6 bases). The CDR3 runs to 15 residues. Between the trimmed V and J ends, which lost 0 bases and 8 bases, there was a span of 20 bases. Germline lookup yields CDR1 DFQATT and CDR2 SNEGSKA (reference sequence). In DNA, the CDR3 is TGCAGTGCTAGAGATACCGGGACTCATCTCCCTAAGCAGTACTTC. This codes for CSARDTGTHLPKQYF.

V gene TRBV6-2 or TRBV6-3 combines with J gene TRBJ2-6; tentative D call: TRBD2 (5 bases). The germline V gene has CDR1 MNHEY and CDR2 SVGEGT. The V gene lost 11 bases and the J gene lost 3 bases, with 17 bases spanning the gap. CDR3 length: 15 amino acids. The CDR3 nucleotides are TGTGCCTGCTTGGCGGGCAAAAATGGGGCCAACGTCCTGACTTTC. This translates into CACLAGKNGANVLTF.

The gene calls are TRBV7-9 and TRBJ2-1, with a possible D match to TRBD2 (6 bases). This CDR3 contains 15 residues. Per germline, CDR1 SEHNR and CDR2 FQNEAQ (reference sequence). Trimming removed 1 base from V and 2 bases from J, with 9 bases in between. The CDR3 spells CASSLGAGTYNEQFF. The CDR3 nucleotides are TGTGCCAGCAGCTTAGGCGCGGGAACCTACAATGAGCAGTTCTTC.

This chain links TRBV9 with TRBJ2-6; D ambiguous. The CDR3 loop spans 17 amino acids. Germline lookup yields CDR1 SGDLS and CDR2 YYNGEE. With 4 bases removed from V and 0 bases from J, the gap between germline ends came to 14 bases. CDR3 coding DNA: TGTGCCAGCAGCCTGACGGGCTTAATCTCTGGGGCCAACGTCCTGACTTTC. It codes for CASSLTGLISGANVLTF.

This clonotype was seen at least ten times. This chain connects TRBV20-1 to TRBJ2-5; D is undetermined. Germline CDR1 DFQATT, CDR2 SNEGSKA (reference sequence). This CDR3 comprises 13 residues. V shed 1 base and J shed 3 bases, with 9 bases lying between them. CDR3 sequence: CSARGVAKETQYF. The CDR3 DNA is TGCAGTGCTAGAGGGGTAGCAAAAGAGACCCAGTACTTC.

This clonotype has a count of ten or more. V is TRBV5-1 and J is TRBJ2-2; D unresolved. V was shortened by 4 bases and J by 5 bases, with 12 bases between the two germline ends. The CDR3 runs to 14 residues. Germline V gives CDR1 SGHRS, CDR2 YFSETQ. The CDR3 reads CASSPSTATGELFF. The CDR3 bases are TGCGCCAGCAGCCCCTCGACTGCAACCGGGGAGCTGTTTTTT.

The sample holds many counts of this clonotype. The CDR3 region is CSASGHPVRTQYF. In DNA, the CDR3 is TGCAGTGCTAGCGGACACCCAGTGCGGACCCAGTACTTC. This rearrangement joins TRBV20-1 to TRBJ2-5, with D tentatively TRBD1 (5 bases). This CDR3 has 13 amino acids. Trimming left V 3 bases short and J 7 bases short, with 15 bases between. Germline V CDR1 and CDR2: DFQATT, SNEGSKA (reference sequence).